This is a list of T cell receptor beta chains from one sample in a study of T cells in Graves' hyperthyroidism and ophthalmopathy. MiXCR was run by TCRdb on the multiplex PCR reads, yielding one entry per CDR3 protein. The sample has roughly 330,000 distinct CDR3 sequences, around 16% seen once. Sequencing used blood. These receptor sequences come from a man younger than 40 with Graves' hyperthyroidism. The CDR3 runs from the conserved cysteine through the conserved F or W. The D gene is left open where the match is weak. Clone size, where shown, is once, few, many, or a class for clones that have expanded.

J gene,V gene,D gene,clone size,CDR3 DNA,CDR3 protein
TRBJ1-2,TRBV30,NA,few,TGTGCCTGGAGGGCCAGCTCTCTATCTGGCTACACCTTC,CAWRASSLSGYTF
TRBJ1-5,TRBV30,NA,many,TGTGCCTGGCATCCCCGGGGGGGGGACGGCAATCAGCCCCAGCATTTT,CAWHPRGGDGNQPQHF
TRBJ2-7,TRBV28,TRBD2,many,TGTGCCAGCAGTTTCCCCTCCTTTAGCGGGAGTCCCTACGAGCAGTACTTC,CASSFPSFSGSPYEQYF
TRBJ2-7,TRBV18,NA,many,TGTGCCAGCTCACGTTCGACGGGAGCGGACGAGCAGTACTTC,CASSRSTGADEQYF
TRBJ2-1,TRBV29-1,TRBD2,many,TGCAGCGCCGGGGGGAATGAGCAGTTCTTC,CSAGGNEQFF
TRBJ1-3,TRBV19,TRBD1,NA,TGTGCCAGTAGTCCCAACCCCGGGACAGGGGCAGGAAACACCATATATTTT,CASSPNPGTGAGNTIYF
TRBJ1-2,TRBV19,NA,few,TGTGCCAGTAGTATGGCGGGGAGTTATGGCTACACCTTC,CASSMAGSYGYTF
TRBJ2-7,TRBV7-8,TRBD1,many,TGTGCCAGCAGCTCCCGTCCCAGGGGGCTAAGCTCCTACGAGCAGTACTTC,CASSSRPRGLSSYEQYF
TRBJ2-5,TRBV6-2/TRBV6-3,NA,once,TGTGCCAGCAGTGACCTTTATGAGACCCAGTACTTC,CASSDLYETQYF
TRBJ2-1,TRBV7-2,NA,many,TGTGCCAGCAGCTTAGTCAGAATATACAATGAGCAGTTCTTC,CASSLVRIYNEQFF
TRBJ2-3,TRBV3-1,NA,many,TGTGCCAGCCACCAGGAGCACACAGATACGCAGTATTTT,CASHQEHTDTQYF
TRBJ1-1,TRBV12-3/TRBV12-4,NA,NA,TGTGCCAGCAGTCCCAGGATGGATGAAGCTTTCTTT,CASSPRMDEAFF
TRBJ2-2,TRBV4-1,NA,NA,TGCGCCAGCAGCCAAGATCTTGACACCGGGGAGCTGTTTTTT,CASSQDLDTGELFF
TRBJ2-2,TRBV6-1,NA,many,TGTGCCAGCTCGCTGGGGGGTAACACCGGGGAGCTGTTTTTT,CASSLGGNTGELFF
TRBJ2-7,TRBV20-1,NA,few,TGCAGTGCTAGTGAGGGAGCGGAAAAGTTCTACGAGCAGTACTTC,CSASEGAEKFYEQYF
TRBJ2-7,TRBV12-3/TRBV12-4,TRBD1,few,TGTGCCAGCAACAAGGGGGCACCCTACGAGCAGTACTTC,CASNKGAPYEQYF
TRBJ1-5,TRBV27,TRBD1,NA,TGTGCCAGCAGCGGGCAGGGGGGGCTGGAACAGCCCCAGCATTTT,CASSGQGGLEQPQHF
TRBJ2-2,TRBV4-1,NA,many,TGCGCCAGCAACCCCGGGCGGGGCATCACCGGGGAGCTGTTTTTT,CASNPGRGITGELFF
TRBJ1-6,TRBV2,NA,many,TGTGCCAGCAGTGTTGGGAGAATCCAATCACCCCTCCACTTT,CASSVGRIQSPLHF
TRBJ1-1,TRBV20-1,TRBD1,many,TGCAGTGTTTCTAAAGGGGGCTGGGGTGAAGCTTTCTTT,CSVSKGGWGEAFF
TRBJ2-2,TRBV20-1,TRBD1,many,TGCAGTGCTAGAGTCGGACAGGGAATTAACACCGGGGAGCTGTTTTTT,CSARVGQGINTGELFF
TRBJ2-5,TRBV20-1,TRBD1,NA,TGCAGTGCCGACACCACACAGGGGTCGACGGAAGAGACCCAGTACTTC,CSADTTQGSTEETQYF
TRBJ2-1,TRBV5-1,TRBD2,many,TGCGCCAGCAGCCCTGATGGGACTAGGGGCAATGAGCAGTTCTTC,CASSPDGTRGNEQFF
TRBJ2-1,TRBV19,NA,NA,TGTGCCAGTTCCGGTAGAGGGGGTGGGAGTGAGCAGTTCTTC,CASSGRGGGSEQFF
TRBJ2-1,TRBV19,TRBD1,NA,TGTGCCAGTAGGTCCGACAGGGCGGCTGAGCAGTTCTTC,CASRSDRAAEQFF
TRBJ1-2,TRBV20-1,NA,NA,TGCAGTGCTAGGGACACCCTGGGTGGCTACACCTTC,CSARDTLGGYTF
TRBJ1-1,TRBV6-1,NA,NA,TGTGCCAGCAGCGAGGACAGATCCTTTAATGAAGCTTTCTTT,CASSEDRSFNEAFF
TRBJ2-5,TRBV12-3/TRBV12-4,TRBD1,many,TGTGCCAGCAGTTTAGCCTATAGACAGGGTCAGTACTTC,CASSLAYRQGQYF
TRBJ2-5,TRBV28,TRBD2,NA,TGTGCCAGCAGTTTTGGCGGGACTAGCGGGAGAAAGACCCAGTACTTC,CASSFGGTSGRKTQYF
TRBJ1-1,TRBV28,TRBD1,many,TGTGCCAGCAGTCCTACGGACGGGACAGTTACAGAAGCTTTCTTT,CASSPTDGTVTEAFF
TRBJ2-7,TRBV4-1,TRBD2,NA,TGCGCCAGCAGCCAAGGAGTGGGAGCGGGATTATCCTACGAGCAGTACTTC,CASSQGVGAGLSYEQYF
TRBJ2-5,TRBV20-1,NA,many,TGCAGTGCCATTTGGGGCCCCCGCAAGACCCAGTACTTC,CSAIWGPRKTQYF
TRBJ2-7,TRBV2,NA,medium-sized,TGTGCCAGCAAAACTCGGTTCGGCACCTACGAGCAGTACTTC,CASKTRFGTYEQYF
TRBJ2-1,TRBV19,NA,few,TGTGCCAGTACCCCAATGGGGGTTCACCGGCAGTTCTTC,CASTPMGVHRQFF
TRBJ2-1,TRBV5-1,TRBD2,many,TGCGCCAGCAGCTTTGATGGGGGGGGAGACAATGAGCAGTTCTTC,CASSFDGGGDNEQFF
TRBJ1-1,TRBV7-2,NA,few,TGTGCCAGCAGGCTAACTTCTACAGGGAACACTGAAGCTCTCTTT,CASRLTSTGNTEALF
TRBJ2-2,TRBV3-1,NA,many,TGTGCCAGCAGCCGACCTAGTGACGGGGAGCTGTTTTTT,CASSRPSDGELFF
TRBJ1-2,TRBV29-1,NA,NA,TGCAGCGTTGACCCTGAACGGGGATCTAACTATGGCTACACCTTC,CSVDPERGSNYGYTF
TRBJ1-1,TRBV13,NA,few,TGTGCCAGCAGCTTAGAGGGGGTTTTCACTGAAGCTTTCTTT,CASSLEGVFTEAFF
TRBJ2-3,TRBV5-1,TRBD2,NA,TGCGCCAGCAGCCCATGGACTAGCGGATACCCCACAGATACGCAGTATTTT,CASSPWTSGYPTDTQYF
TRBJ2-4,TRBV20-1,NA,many,TGCAGTGCTAGAAGGTCTAATCCGGGAAACATTCAGTACTTC,CSARRSNPGNIQYF
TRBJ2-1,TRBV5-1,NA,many,TGCGCCAGCAGCCAGGTTGAACGAGATGAGCAGTTCTTC,CASSQVERDEQFF
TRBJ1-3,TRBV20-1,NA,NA,TGCAGTGCTAGAGATCCACCATCTTACTCTGGAAACACCATATATTTT,CSARDPPSYSGNTIYF
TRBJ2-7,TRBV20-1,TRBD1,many,TGCAGTGCTGTCCCGGGACAGGTCTACGAGCAGTACTTC,CSAVPGQVYEQYF
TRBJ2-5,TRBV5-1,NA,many,TGCGCCAGCAGCTTGGGGGACACAGACCAAGAGACCCAGTACTTC,CASSLGDTDQETQYF
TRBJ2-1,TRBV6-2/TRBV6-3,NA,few,TGTGCCAGCACCCCGACTAGAGCAAATGAGCAGTTCTTC,CASTPTRANEQFF
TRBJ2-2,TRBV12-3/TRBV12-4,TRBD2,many,TGTGCCAGCAGATCCCGACTAGCGGGGAGCACCGGGGAGCTGTTTTTT,CASRSRLAGSTGELFF
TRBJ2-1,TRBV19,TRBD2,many,TGTGCCACACAAGCGGGAGGGACCTACAATGAGCAGTTCTTC,CATQAGGTYNEQFF
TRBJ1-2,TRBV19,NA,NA,TGTGCCAGTAGTATTAGGACGGGGACCTATGGCTACACCTTC,CASSIRTGTYGYTF
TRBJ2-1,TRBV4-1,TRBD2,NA,TGCGCCAGCAGCCAACTAGCGGGAGGTACGCTTGAGCAGTTCTTC,CASSQLAGGTLEQFF
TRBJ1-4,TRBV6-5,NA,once,TGTGCCAGCAGTTCACTCGGGGCGATCTTAGAAAAACTGTTTTTT,CASSSLGAILEKLFF
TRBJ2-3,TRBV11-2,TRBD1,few,TGTGCCAGCAGCTACGACAGGGTGTCAGATACGCAGTATTTT,CASSYDRVSDTQYF
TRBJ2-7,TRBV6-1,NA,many,TGTGCCAGCAGTGAATATGAGGGGTCGAGGGAGCAGTACTTC,CASSEYEGSREQYF
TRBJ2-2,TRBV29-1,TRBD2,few,TGCAGCGTTGTAGGGGTCGGGAGGGGCTATACCGGGGAGCTGTTTTTT,CSVVGVGRGYTGELFF